These 14 T cell receptor beta chains originate from one sample sequenced in a study of immune evolution from preneoplasia to lung adenocarcinoma. The protocol was immunoSEQ multiplex PCR, while the TCRdb copy is restricted to in-frame clones and leaves out a portion. The sample holds 9,500 to 15,000 clones, about 84% seen once. The sample consisted of FFPE tissue from an adenomatous hyperplasia lung lesion. Subset of the sample: atypical adenomatous hyperplasia (AAH), lung preneoplasia. The receptors come from a person aged 45 to 69 with lung adenocarcinoma.

This clone has only a few counts. This chain connects TRBV19 to TRBJ1-2; 8 nucleotides match TRBD1. There are 15 residues in the CDR3. Looked up from germline, CDR1 is LNHDA and CDR2 is SQIVND (reference sequence). V lost 5 bases to trimming and J lost 4 bases; unmatched junction nucleotides: 9. The CDR3 nucleotides are TGTGCCAGTAGTCCCCTGGGACAGGAGCCCTATGGCTACACCTTC. It codes for CASSPLGQEPYGYTF.

This clone has only one observation. This sequence joins TRBV9 and TRBJ2-7, with D perhaps given as TRBD1 or TRBD2 (5 bases each). Germline V gene lookup returns CDR1 SGDLS and CDR2 YYNGEE. This CDR3 is 14 amino acids long. V shed 4 bases and J shed 3 bases, with 14 bases lying between them. CDR3 protein: CASSLSGPSYEQYF. As DNA, the CDR3 is TGTGCCAGCAGCCTCTCGGGACCGAGCTACGAGCAGTACTTC.

The chain combines TRBV11-3 with TRBJ2-2; 13 bases are shared with TRBD2. Per the germline V gene, CDR1 is SGHNT and CDR2 is YENEEA. The junction had 7 bases not matched to a gene; V was cut back by 1 base and J by 8 bases. The CDR3 is 17 amino acids. The chain's CDR3 is CASSLGGLAGVMGELFF. The CDR3 nucleotides are TGTGCCAGCAGCTTAGGTGGACTAGCGGGAGTCATGGGGGAGCTGTTTTTT.

Notes on this clone: At one of its ends the junction is not consistent with the germline gene, which may arise from a read error. The sample has other DNA sequences that encode this CDR3 too. This chain joins TRBV28 and TRBJ2-7, with 8 bases identical to TRBD2. Germline V gene lookup returns CDR1 MDHEN and CDR2 SYDVKM. The CDR3 extends over 13 amino acids. The CDR3 sequence is CASGRAGGYEQYF. The CDR3, as DNA: TGTGCCAGCGGTAGGGCGGGAGGCTACGAGCAGTACTTT.

The chain links TRBV25-1 to TRBJ2-7; either TRBD1 or TRBD2 may fit D (5 bases each). From germline, CDR1 is MGHDK and CDR2 SYGVNS. Trimming cost V 5 bases and J 4 bases, with 15 bases left between them. The CDR3 is made up of 14 amino acids. CDR3 DNA sequence: TGTGCCAGCAGTATGAGGGGACCCCGGTACGAGCAGTACTTC. It encodes CASSMRGPRYEQYF.

The chain has TRBV5-1 and TRBJ2-7; 7 bases map to TRBD1. The CDR3 is made up of 14 amino acids. Trimming at V came to 2 bases and at J to 4 bases, leaving 6 bases not matched to a gene. CDR1 and CDR2 (germline): SGHRS, YFSETQ. CDR3 sequence reads: CASSFGTEGYEQYF. DNA of the CDR3: TGCGCCAGCAGCTTTGGGACAGAGGGGTACGAGCAGTACTTC. The full variable domain, its missing parts supplied by reference TRBV5-1 and TRBJ2-7, is KAGVTQTPRYLIKTRGQQVTLSCSPISGHRSVSWYQQTPGQGLQFLFEYFSETQRNKGNFPGRFSGRQFSNSRSEMNVSTLELGDSALYLCASSFGTEGYEQYFGPGTRLTVT.

The V and J genes are TRBV6-1 and TRBJ1-3, with D uncertain. The V and J ends lost 1 base and 0 bases respectively, with 7 bases between them. Germline loops: CDR1 MNHNS, CDR2 SASEGT. This CDR3 spans 15 amino acids. The CDR3 sequence is CASSEGAGSGNTIYF. CDR3 DNA sequence: TGTGCCAGCAGTGAAGGTGCGGGCTCTGGAAACACCATATATTTT.

This rearrangement joins TRBV5-4 to TRBJ1-2; D gene ambiguous. The CDR3 has 12 amino acids. CDR1 is SGHNT and CDR2 is YYREEE in the germline V gene (reference sequence). V shed 5 bases and J shed 1 base, with 6 bases lying between them. The CDR3 nucleotides read TGTGCCAGCAGTCGAATTAACTATGGCTACACCTTC. Its translation is CASSRINYGYTF.

This chain connects TRBV7-9 to TRBJ2-7, with TRBD1 as a possible D gene (7 bases). This CDR3 is 13 amino acids long. V lost 2 bases and J lost 7, with 12 bases in between. The germline gives CDR1 SEHNR, CDR2 FQNEAQ (reference sequence). CDR3 DNA sequence: TGTGCCAGCAGCTTACAGACAGGGAGGGAGCAGTACTTC. This translates into CASSLQTGREQYF.

The chain is built from TRBV6-1 and TRBJ2-7, with unresolved D. Trimming took off 3 bases at V and 5 bases at J, with 5 bases between the two ends. The germline V gene has CDR1 MNHNS and CDR2 SASEGT. There are 11 residues in the CDR3. CDR3 nucleotide sequence: TGTGCCAGCAGTGAGTCCCACGAGCAGTACTTC. Translating gives CASSESHEQYF.

The chain recombines TRBV18 with TRBJ2-1; 8 positions match TRBD2. V shed 3 bases and J 6 bases; nucleotides not matched to a gene: 10. Germline V CDR1 and CDR2: KGHSH, LQKENI. This CDR3 has 16 residues. For the CDR3, the DNA is TGTGCCAGCTCACCTTATTCCGGGAGGGCCGTCAATGAGCAGTTCTTC. It specifies CASSPYSGRAVNEQFF.

The chain recombines TRBV15 with TRBJ1-3; D is ambiguous. Germline assignment: CDR1 LNHNV and CDR2 YYDKDF (reference sequence). Between the trimmed V and J ends, which lost 0 bases and 4 bases, there was a span of 7 bases. The CDR3 extends over 14 amino acids. CDR3 nucleotides: TGTGCCACCAGCAGAGATTTGACCGGAAACACCATATATTTT. Its protein is CATSRDLTGNTIYF.

In its sample, this clone was seen a few times. The chain joins TRBV11-2 to TRBJ2-2, with TRBD2 matching over 11 bases. Per the germline V gene, CDR1 is SGHAT and CDR2 is FQNNGV. J lost 1 base, V lost 5 bases, and 6 bases had no gene match. This CDR3 region has 17 residues. In nucleotides, the CDR3 is TGTGCCAGCAGCCCCGGTGGACTAGCGGGGAACACCGGGGAGCTGTTTTTT. Translation: CASSPGGLAGNTGELFF.

The chain joins TRBV7-9 to TRBJ2-3; weak D call: TRBD2 (5 bases). V lost 5 bases and J lost 4, with 10 bases in between. Germline V gene lookup returns CDR1 SEHNR and CDR2 FQNEAQ (reference sequence). The CDR3 contains 13 residues. The CDR3 DNA reads as TGTGCCAGCAGCCTACTAGGCGCAGATACGCAGTATTTT. Its protein is CASSLLGADTQYF.